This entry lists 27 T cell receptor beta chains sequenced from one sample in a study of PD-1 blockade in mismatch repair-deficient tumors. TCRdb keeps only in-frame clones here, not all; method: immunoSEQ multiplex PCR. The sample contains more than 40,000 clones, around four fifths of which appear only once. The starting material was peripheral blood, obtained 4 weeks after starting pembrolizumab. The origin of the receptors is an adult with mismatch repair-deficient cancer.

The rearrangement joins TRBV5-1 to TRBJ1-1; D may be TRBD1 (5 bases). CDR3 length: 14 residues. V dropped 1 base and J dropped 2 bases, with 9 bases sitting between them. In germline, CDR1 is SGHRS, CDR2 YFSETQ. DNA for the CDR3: TGCGCCAGCAGCTTGCGCAGGGACAACACTGAAGCTTTCTTT. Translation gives CASSLRRDNTEAFF.

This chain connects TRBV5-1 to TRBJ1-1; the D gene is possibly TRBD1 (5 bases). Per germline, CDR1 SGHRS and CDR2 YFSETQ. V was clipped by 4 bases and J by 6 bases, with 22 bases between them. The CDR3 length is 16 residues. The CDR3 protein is CASSPIAGGVAAEAFF. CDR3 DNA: TGCGCCAGCAGCCCTATTGCCGGGGGGGTAGCGGCTGAAGCTTTCTTT.

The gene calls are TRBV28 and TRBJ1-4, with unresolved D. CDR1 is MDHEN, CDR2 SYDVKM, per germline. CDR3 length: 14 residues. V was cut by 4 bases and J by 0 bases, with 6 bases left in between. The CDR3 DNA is TGTGCCAGCAGTTCAGGTTCAACTAATGAAAAACTGTTTTTT. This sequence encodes CASSSGSTNEKLFF. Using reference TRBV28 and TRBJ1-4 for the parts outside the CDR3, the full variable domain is DVKVTQSSRYLVKRTGEKVFLECVQDMDHENMFWYRQDPGLGLRLIYFSYDVKMKEKGDIPEGYSVSREKKERFSLILESASTNQTSMYLCASSSGSTNEKLFFGSGTQLSVL.

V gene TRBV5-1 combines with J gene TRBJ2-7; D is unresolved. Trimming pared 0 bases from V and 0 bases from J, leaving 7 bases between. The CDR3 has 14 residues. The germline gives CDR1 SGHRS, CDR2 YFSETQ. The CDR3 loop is CASSLDKSSYEQYF. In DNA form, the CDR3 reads TGCGCCAGCAGCTTGGACAAAAGCTCCTACGAGCAGTACTTC.

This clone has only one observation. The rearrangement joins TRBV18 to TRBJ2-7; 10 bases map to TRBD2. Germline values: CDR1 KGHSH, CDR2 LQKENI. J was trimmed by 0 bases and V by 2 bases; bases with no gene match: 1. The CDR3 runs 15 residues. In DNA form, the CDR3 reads TGTGCCAGCTCACCAACTAGCGGGGACTCCTACGAGCAGTACTTC. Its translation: CASSPTSGDSYEQYF.

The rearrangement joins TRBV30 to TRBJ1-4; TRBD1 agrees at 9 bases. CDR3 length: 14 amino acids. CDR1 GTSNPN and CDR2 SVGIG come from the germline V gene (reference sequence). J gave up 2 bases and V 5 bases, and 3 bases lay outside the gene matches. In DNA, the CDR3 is TGTGCCTGGGGTACAGGGGGCACTAATGAAAAACTGTTTTTT. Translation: CAWGTGGTNEKLFF.

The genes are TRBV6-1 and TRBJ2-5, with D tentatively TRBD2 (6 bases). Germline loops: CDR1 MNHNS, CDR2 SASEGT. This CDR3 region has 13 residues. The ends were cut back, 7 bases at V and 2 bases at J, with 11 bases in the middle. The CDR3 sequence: CASTGDSQETQYF. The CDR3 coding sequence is TGTGCCAGCACTGGGGACTCTCAAGAGACCCAGTACTTC.

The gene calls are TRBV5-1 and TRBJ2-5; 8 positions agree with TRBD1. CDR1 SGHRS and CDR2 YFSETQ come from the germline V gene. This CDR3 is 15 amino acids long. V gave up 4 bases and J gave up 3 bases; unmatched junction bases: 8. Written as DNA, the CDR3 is TGCGCCAGCAGCATACGGACAGGGACAGAAGAGACCCAGTACTTC. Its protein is CASSIRTGTEETQYF.

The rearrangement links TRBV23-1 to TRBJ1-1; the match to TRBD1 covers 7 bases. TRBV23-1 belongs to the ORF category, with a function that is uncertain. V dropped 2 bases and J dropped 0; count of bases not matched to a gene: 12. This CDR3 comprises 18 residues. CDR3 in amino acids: CASSQKRGTVYMNTEAFF. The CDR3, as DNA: TGCGCCAGCAGTCAAAAAAGGGGGACAGTTTATATGAACACTGAAGCTTTCTTT.

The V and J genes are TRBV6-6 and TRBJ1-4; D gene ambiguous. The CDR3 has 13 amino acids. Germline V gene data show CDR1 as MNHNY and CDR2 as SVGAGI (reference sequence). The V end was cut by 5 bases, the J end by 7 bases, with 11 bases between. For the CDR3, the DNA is TGTGCCAGCAGTCAAACGGGAGGTGAAAAACTGTTTTTT. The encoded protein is CASSQTGGEKLFF.

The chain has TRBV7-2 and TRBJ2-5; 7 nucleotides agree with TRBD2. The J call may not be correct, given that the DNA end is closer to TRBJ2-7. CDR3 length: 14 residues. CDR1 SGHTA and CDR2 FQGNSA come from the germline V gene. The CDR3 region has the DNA TGTGCCAGCAGCTTAGACAGCGGGACTTACGAGCAGTACTTC. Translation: CASSLDSGTYEQYF.

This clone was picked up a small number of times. CDR3 sequence reads: CASSYASAQSQPQHF. The CDR3 DNA follows: TGTGCCAGCAGTTACGCTTCGGCACAATCTCAGCCCCAGCATTTT. This chain joins TRBV6-6 and TRBJ1-5; D is unclear. With 2 bases removed from V and 6 bases from J, the gap between germline ends came to 14 bases. From germline, CDR1 is MNHNY and CDR2 SVGAGI (reference sequence). The CDR3 contains 15 residues.

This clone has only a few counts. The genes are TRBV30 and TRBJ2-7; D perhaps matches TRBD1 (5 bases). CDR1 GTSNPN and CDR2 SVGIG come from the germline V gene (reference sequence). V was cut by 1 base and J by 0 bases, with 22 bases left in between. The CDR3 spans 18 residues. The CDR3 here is CAWSAKGHSRTSSYEQYF. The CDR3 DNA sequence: TGTGCCTGGAGTGCGAAAGGACACTCTAGAACAAGCTCCTACGAGCAGTACTTC.

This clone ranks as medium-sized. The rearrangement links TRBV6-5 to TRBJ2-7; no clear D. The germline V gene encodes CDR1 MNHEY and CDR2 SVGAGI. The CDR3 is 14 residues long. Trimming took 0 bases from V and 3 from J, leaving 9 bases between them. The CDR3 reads CASSYSFRFYEQYF. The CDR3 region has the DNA TGTGCCAGCAGTTACTCGTTTCGGTTCTACGAGCAGTACTTC.

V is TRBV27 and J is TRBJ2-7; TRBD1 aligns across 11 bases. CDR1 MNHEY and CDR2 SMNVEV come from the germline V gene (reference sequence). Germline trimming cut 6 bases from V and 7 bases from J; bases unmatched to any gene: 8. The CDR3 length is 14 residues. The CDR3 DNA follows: TGTGCCAGCAGGTACGGACAGGGGGCAGGTGAGCAGTACTTC. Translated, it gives CASRYGQGAGEQYF.

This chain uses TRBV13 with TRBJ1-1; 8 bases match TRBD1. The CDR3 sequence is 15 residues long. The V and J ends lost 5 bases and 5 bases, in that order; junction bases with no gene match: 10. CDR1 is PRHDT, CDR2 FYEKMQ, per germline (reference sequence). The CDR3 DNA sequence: TGTGCCAGCAGCGGGGTAGGACAGGGAGAAACTGAAGCTTTCTTT. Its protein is CASSGVGQGETEAFF.

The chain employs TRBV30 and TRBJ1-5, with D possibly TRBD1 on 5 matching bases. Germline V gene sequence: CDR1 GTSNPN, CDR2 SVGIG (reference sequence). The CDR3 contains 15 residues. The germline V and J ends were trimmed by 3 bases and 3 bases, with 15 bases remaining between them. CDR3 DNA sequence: TGTGCCTGGAGCCGCCACGTGGACAACAATCAGCCCCAGCATTTT. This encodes CAWSRHVDNNQPQHF. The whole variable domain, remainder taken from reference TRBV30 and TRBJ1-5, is SQTIHQWPATLVQPVGSPLSLECTVEGTSNPNLYWYRQAAGRGLQLLFYSVGIGQISSEVPQNLSASRPQDRQFILSSKKLLLSDSGFYLCAWSRHVDNNQPQHFGDGTRLSIL.

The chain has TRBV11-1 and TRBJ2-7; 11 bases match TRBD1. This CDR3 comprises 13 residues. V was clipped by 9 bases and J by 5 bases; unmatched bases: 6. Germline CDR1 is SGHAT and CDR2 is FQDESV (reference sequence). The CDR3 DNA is TGTGCCAGTAAAGGACAGGGGGCTCACGAGCAGTACTTC. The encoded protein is CASKGQGAHEQYF.

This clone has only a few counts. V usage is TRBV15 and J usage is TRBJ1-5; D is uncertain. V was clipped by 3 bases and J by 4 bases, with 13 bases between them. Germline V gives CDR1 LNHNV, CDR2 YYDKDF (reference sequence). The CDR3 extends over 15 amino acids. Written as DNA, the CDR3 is TGTGCCACCAGCAGGTCCCTAGGCCAGAATCAGCCCCAGCATTTT. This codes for CATSRSLGQNQPQHF.

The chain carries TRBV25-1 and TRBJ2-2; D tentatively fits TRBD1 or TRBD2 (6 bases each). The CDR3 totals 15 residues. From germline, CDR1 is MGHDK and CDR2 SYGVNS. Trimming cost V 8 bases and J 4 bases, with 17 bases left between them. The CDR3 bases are TGTGCCAGCGGGCGGGGACAAGTGGGCACCGGGGAGCTGTTTTTT. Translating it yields CASGRGQVGTGELFF.

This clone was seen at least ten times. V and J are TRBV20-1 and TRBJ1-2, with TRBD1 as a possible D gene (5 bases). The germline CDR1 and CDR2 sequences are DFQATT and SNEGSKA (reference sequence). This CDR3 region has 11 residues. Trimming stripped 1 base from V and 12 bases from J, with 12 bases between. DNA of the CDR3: TGCAGTGCTAGAGGGGACCGCGCTAACACCTTC. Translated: CSARGDRANTF.

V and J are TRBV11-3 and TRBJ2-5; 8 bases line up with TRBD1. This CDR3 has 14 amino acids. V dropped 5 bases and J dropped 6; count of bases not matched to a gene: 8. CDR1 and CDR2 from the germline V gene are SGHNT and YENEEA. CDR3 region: CASSVSGQEKTQYF. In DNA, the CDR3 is TGTGCCAGCAGCGTGTCGGGACAGGAAAAGACCCAGTACTTC.

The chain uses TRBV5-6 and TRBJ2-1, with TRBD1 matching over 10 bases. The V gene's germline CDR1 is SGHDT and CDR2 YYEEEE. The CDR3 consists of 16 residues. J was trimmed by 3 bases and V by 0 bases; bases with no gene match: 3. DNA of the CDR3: TGTGCCAGCAGCTTGGGGACAGGGGGACTCTACAATGAGCAGTTCTTC. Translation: CASSLGTGGLYNEQFF.

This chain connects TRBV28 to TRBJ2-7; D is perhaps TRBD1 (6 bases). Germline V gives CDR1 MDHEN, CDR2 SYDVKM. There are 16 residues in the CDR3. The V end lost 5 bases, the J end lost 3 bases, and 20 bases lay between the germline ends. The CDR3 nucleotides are TGTGCCAGCAGTCCATCCCCTACAGGGACCAGCTACGAGCAGTACTTC. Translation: CASSPSPTGTSYEQYF.

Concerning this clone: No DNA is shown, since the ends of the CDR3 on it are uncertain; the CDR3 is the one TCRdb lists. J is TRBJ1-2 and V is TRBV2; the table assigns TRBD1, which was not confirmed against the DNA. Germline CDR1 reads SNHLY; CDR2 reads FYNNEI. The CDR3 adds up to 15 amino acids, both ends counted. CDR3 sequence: CASSEWGTGAAGHTF.

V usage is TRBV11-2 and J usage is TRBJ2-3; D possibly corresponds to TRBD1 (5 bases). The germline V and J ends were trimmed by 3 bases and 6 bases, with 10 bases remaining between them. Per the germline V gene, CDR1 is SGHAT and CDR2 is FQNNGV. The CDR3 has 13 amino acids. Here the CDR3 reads CASSFREVDTQYF. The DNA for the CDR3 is TGTGCCAGCAGCTTCAGGGAAGTGGATACGCAGTATTTT. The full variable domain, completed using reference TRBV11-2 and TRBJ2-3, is EAGVAQSPRYKIIEKRQSVAFWCNPISGHATLYWYQQILGQGPKLLIQFQNNGVVDDSQLPKDRFSAERLKGVDSTLKIQPAKLEDSAVYLCASSFREVDTQYFGPGTRLTVL.

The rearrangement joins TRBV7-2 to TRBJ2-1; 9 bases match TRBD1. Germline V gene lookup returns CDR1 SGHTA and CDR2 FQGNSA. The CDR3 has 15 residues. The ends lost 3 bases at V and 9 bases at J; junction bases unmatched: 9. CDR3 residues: CASSLGTGPTLEQFF. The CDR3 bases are TGTGCCAGCAGCTTGGGGACAGGGCCCACCCTTGAGCAGTTCTTC. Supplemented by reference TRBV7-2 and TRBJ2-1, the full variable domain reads GAGVSQSPSNKVTEKGKDVELRCDPISGHTALYWYRQSLGQGLEFLIYFQGNSAPDKSGLPSDRFSAERTGGSVSTLTIQRTQQEDSAVYLCASSLGTGPTLEQFFGPGTRLTVL.